A selection of T cell receptor beta chains follows, all from one sample in a study of control samples from healthy donors and cancer patients. Here immunoSEQ multiplex PCR was the method, and the copy in TCRdb shows in-frame clones only, minus some. Of 150,000 or so clones listed, about 95% were seen once; the top ten hold 11% to 15%. Sequenced material: PBMCs. The receptors were gathered from a man in his sixties with colorectal cancer. Both conserved end residues are part of each CDR3. The order of the fields is J gene, clone size, D gene, V gene, CDR3 protein, CDR3 DNA. A D gene is named only where the DNA matches it firmly. Expanded clones are given a class, and other clones once, few, many or no size at all.

J: TRBJ1-2
size: once
D: .
V: TRBV7-9
CDR3: CASSYRVGYGYTF
DNA: TGTGCCAGCAGCTACAGGGTTGGCTATGGCTACACCTTC

J: TRBJ1-1
size: .
D: .
V: TRBV4-2
CDR3: CASSQSSGRTEAFF
DNA: TGTGCCAGCAGCCAAAGCTCAGGGAGGACTGAAGCTTTCTTT

J: TRBJ2-2
size: .
D: .
V: TRBV18
CDR3: CASGRDTGELFF
DNA: TGTGCCAGCGGGCGGGACACCGGGGAGCTGTTTTTT

J: TRBJ1-1
size: .
D: .
V: TRBV7-8
CDR3: CASSLDSTEAFF
DNA: TGTGCCAGCAGCTTAGATAGCACTGAAGCTTTCTTT

J: TRBJ1-3
size: .
D: .
V: TRBV21-1
CDR3: CASPRISTGNTIYF
DNA: TGTGCCAGCCCAAGGATTAGTACTGGAAACACCATATATTTT

J: TRBJ2-7
size: .
D: .
V: TRBV30
CDR3: CAWRGGTYEQYF
DNA: TGTGCCTGGAGAGGAGGAACCTACGAGCAGTACTTC

J: TRBJ1-6
size: .
D: .
V: TRBV7-2
CDR3: CASSLSPSRGSPLHF
DNA: TGTGCCAGCAGCTTATCCCCTTCTCGAGGCTCACCCCTCCACTTT

J: TRBJ2-3
size: .
D: .
V: TRBV7-2
CDR3: CASSLGAGPPTDTQYF
DNA: TGTGCCAGCAGCTTAGGGGCGGGGCCCCCCACAGATACGCAGTATTTT

J: TRBJ2-3
size: .
D: .
V: TRBV7-9
CDR3: CASSLEGAGGTDTQYF
DNA: TGTGCCAGCAGCTTAGAGGGAGCCGGTGGCACAGATACGCAGTATTTT

J: TRBJ2-7
size: .
D: .
V: TRBV6-1
CDR3: CASSEAGSLFEQYF
DNA: TGTGCCAGCAGTGAAGCGGGATCCCTTTTTGAGCAGTACTTC

J: TRBJ2-2
size: .
D: TRBD2
V: TRBV15
CDR3: CATSRGTSGMNTGELFF
DNA: TGTGCCACCAGCAGAGGGACTAGCGGGATGAACACCGGGGAGCTGTTTTTT

J: TRBJ1-3
size: .
D: .
V: TRBV28
CDR3: CASSLRGLEGNTIYF
DNA: TGTGCCAGCAGTTTGCGAGGGCTGGAAGGAAACACCATATATTTT

J: TRBJ1-1
size: .
D: TRBD1
V: TRBV6-4
CDR3: CASSGQGAAHEAFF
DNA: TGTGCCAGCAGTGGACAGGGGGCTGCCCATGAAGCTTTCTTT

J: TRBJ2-1
size: once
D: TRBD2
V: TRBV9
CDR3: CASSVQRGGEQFF
DNA: TGTGCCAGCAGCGTCCAGCGGGGGGGCGAGCAGTTCTTC

J: TRBJ2-3
size: .
D: .
V: TRBV5-1
CDR3: CANNKGVGWTDTQYF
DNA: TGCGCCAACAATAAAGGTGTTGGGTGGACAGATACGCAGTATTTT

J: TRBJ2-7
size: .
D: TRBD2
V: TRBV6-6
CDR3: CASSYTGLAGGYEQYF
DNA: TGTGCCAGCAGTTACACCGGACTAGCGGGGGGTTACGAGCAGTACTTC

J: TRBJ1-5
size: once
D: TRBD1
V: TRBV6-2/TRBV6-3
CDR3: CASSYGTGRNQPQHF
DNA: TGTGCCAGCAGTTACGGGACAGGGAGGAACCAGCCCCAGCATTTT

J: TRBJ1-1
size: .
D: .
V: TRBV6-5
CDR3: CASINPTGDTEAFF
DNA: TGTGCCAGCATCAACCCAACCGGGGACACTGAAGCTTTCTTT

J: TRBJ1-2
size: .
D: TRBD1
V: TRBV14
CDR3: CASSRTGGSYGYTF
DNA: TGTGCCAGCAGCCGCACAGGGGGCTCCTATGGCTACACCTTC

J: TRBJ1-1
size: .
D: .
V: TRBV30
CDR3: CAAKGVTEAFF
DNA: TGTGCCGCAAAGGGGGTCACTGAAGCTTTCTTT

J: TRBJ1-2
size: .
D: .
V: TRBV19
CDR3: CASSKGTFGYTF
DNA: TGTGCCAGTAGTAAAGGGACATTCGGCTACACCTTC

J: TRBJ1-1
size: once
D: .
V: TRBV11-2
CDR3: CASSLVGQGAEAFF
DNA: TGTGCCAGCAGCTTGGTAGGCCAAGGGGCTGAAGCTTTCTTT

J: TRBJ1-2
size: .
D: .
V: TRBV2
CDR3: CASSSPIGRGAANYGYTF
DNA: TGTGCCAGCAGCTCACCTATAGGGAGAGGGGCGGCCAACTATGGCTACACCTTC

J: TRBJ2-5
size: .
D: .
V: TRBV11-2
CDR3: CASSLAGNQETQYF
DNA: TGTGCCAGCAGCTTAGCTGGGAACCAAGAGACCCAGTACTTC

J: TRBJ1-5
size: .
D: .
V: TRBV5-4
CDR3: CASSLEGSNQPQHF
DNA: TGTGCCAGCAGCTTAGAAGGGAGCAATCAGCCCCAGCATTTT

J: TRBJ1-4
size: .
D: .
V: TRBV12-3/TRBV12-4
CDR3: CASARGREKLFF
DNA: TGTGCCAGCGCAAGGGGCCGTGAAAAACTGTTTTTT

J: TRBJ1-2
size: once
D: .
V: TRBV19
CDR3: CASSKGGDGYTF
DNA: TGTGCCAGTAGTAAAGGGGGAGATGGCTACACCTTC

J: TRBJ2-1
size: once
D: TRBD1
V: TRBV6-5
CDR3: CASRDRARNEQFF
DNA: TGTGCCAGCAGGGACAGGGCCCGTAATGAGCAGTTCTTC

J: TRBJ1-5
size: .
D: .
V: TRBV10-1
CDR3: CASSQGRLSNQPQHF
DNA: TGCGCCAGCAGCCAGGGGCGTCTAAGCAATCAGCCCCAGCATTTT

J: TRBJ1-2
size: .
D: .
V: TRBV6-2/TRBV6-3
CDR3: CASSYSTDAFYGYTF
DNA: TGTGCCAGCAGTTACTCGACAGATGCTTTTTATGGCTACACCTTC

J: TRBJ1-1
size: .
D: TRBD1
V: TRBV9
CDR3: CASTGTVNTEAFF
DNA: TGTGCCAGCACCGGGACAGTAAACACTGAAGCTTTCTTT

J: TRBJ1-5
size: once
D: TRBD1
V: TRBV4-1
CDR3: CASSPQGAGQPQHF
DNA: TGCGCCAGCAGCCCTCAGGGGGCAGGGCAGCCCCAGCATTTT

J: TRBJ1-6
size: .
D: .
V: TRBV11-2
CDR3: CASRAGTSSYNSPPHF
DNA: TGTGCCAGCAGGGCGGGGACGAGCTCCTATAATTCACCCCCCCACTTT

J: TRBJ2-3
size: .
D: TRBD2
V: TRBV9
CDR3: CASSVVAGADTQYF
DNA: TGTGCCAGCAGCGTAGTAGCGGGCGCAGATACGCAGTATTTT

J: TRBJ1-1
size: .
D: .
V: TRBV11-2
CDR3: CASSSMGNTEAFF
DNA: TGTGCCAGCAGCTCCATGGGGAACACTGAAGCTTTCTTT

J: TRBJ1-2
size: once
D: .
V: TRBV24-1
CDR3: CATSDLSPQVGYTF
DNA: TGTGCCACCAGTGATTTGAGCCCCCAGGTCGGCTACACCTTC

J: TRBJ1-2
size: .
D: .
V: TRBV12-3/TRBV12-4
CDR3: CASSLVAGGGYTF
DNA: TGTGCCAGCAGTTTAGTGGCAGGTGGTGGCTACACCTTC

J: TRBJ1-2
size: .
D: .
V: TRBV30
CDR3: CAWTGLYGYTF
DNA: TGTGCCTGGACAGGCCTCTATGGCTACACCTTC

J: TRBJ1-5
size: .
D: TRBD1
V: TRBV9
CDR3: CASSAGQGGHQPQHF
DNA: TGTGCCAGCAGCGCGGGACAGGGAGGCCATCAGCCCCAGCATTTT

J: TRBJ2-3
size: .
D: .
V: TRBV7-2
CDR3: CASSLDVFTDTQYF
DNA: TGTGCCAGCAGCTTAGATGTTTTCACAGATACGCAGTATTTT

J: TRBJ1-4
size: .
D: .
V: TRBV7-6
CDR3: CASSLAGPRDEKLFF
DNA: TGTGCCAGCAGCTTAGCGGGCCCGAGGGATGAAAAACTGTTTTTT

J: TRBJ2-7
size: .
D: .
V: TRBV5-8
CDR3: CASSLDRASYEQYF
DNA: TGTGCCAGCAGCTTGGACAGGGCTTCCTACGAGCAGTACTTC

J: TRBJ2-3
size: .
D: TRBD2
V: TRBV9
CDR3: CASSPRDYTDLQYF
DNA: TGTGCCAGCAGCCCCCGGGACTACACGGATTTGCAGTATTTT

J: TRBJ2-5
size: .
D: .
V: TRBV27
CDR3: CASSFFGETQYF
DNA: TGTGCCAGCAGTTTTTTCGGAGAGACCCAGTACTTC

J: TRBJ2-7
size: .
D: .
V: TRBV12-3/TRBV12-4
CDR3: CASSPRARYEQYF
DNA: TGTGCCAGCAGCCCCAGGGCCCGCTACGAGCAGTACTTC

J: TRBJ2-6
size: .
D: .
V: TRBV30
CDR3: CAWNLASGANVLTF
DNA: TGTGCCTGGAACTTGGCCTCTGGGGCCAACGTCCTGACTTTC

J: TRBJ1-4
size: .
D: .
V: TRBV19
CDR3: CASSMAGLGEKLFF
DNA: TGTGCCAGTAGTATGGCGGGGTTGGGTGAAAAACTGTTTTTT

J: TRBJ2-7
size: .
D: TRBD1
V: TRBV28
CDR3: CASVPGTGRGSYEQYF
DNA: TGTGCCAGCGTACCTGGGACAGGGAGAGGCAGCTACGAGCAGTACTTC

J: TRBJ1-5
size: .
D: .
V: TRBV28
CDR3: CAITGGAGASNQPQHF
DNA: TGTGCCATCACAGGAGGTGCAGGGGCCAGCAATCAGCCCCAGCATTTT

J: TRBJ2-3
size: .
D: .
V: TRBV18
CDR3: CASSSDISTDTQYF
DNA: TGTGCCAGCTCCAGTGACATTAGCACAGATACGCAGTATTTT

J: TRBJ1-2
size: .
D: .
V: TRBV25-1
CDR3: CASSEVGSYGYTF
DNA: TGTGCCAGCAGTGAAGTCGGCTCCTATGGCTACACCTTC

J: TRBJ1-2
size: .
D: .
V: TRBV12-3/TRBV12-4
CDR3: CASSPDGSYGYTF
DNA: TGTGCCAGCAGTCCCGATGGCAGCTATGGCTACACCTTC

J: TRBJ2-5
size: .
D: TRBD2
V: TRBV6-2/TRBV6-3
CDR3: CASTPLAGGQETQYF
DNA: TGTGCCAGCACCCCGCTAGCGGGGGGGCAGGAGACCCAGTACTTC

J: TRBJ1-4
size: few
D: .
V: TRBV30
CDR3: CAWSVQSGEKLFF
DNA: TGTGCCTGGAGTGTACAATCAGGGGAAAAACTGTTTTTT

J: TRBJ1-2
size: once
D: .
V: TRBV18
CDR3: CASSPGQGDYGYTF
DNA: TGTGCCAGCTCACCAGGGCAGGGTGACTATGGCTACACCTTC

J: TRBJ1-3
size: .
D: .
V: TRBV3-1/TRBV3-2
CDR3: CASSQVGGNTIYF
DNA: TGTGCCAGCAGCCAAGTTGGAGGGAACACCATATATTTT

J: TRBJ1-2
size: .
D: .
V: TRBV18
CDR3: CASSPLEWVPYGYTF
DNA: TGTGCCAGCTCACCCCTTGAATGGGTTCCCTATGGCTACACCTTC

J: TRBJ1-6
size: .
D: TRBD1
V: TRBV27
CDR3: CASSFYMGQNSPLHF
DNA: TGTGCCAGCAGTTTTTATATGGGACAGAATTCACCCCTCCACTTT

J: TRBJ1-5
size: .
D: .
V: TRBV19
CDR3: CASSIDQTGYSNQPQHF
DNA: TGTGCCAGTAGTATAGATCAAACAGGGTATAGCAATCAGCCCCAGCATTTT